This T cell receptor (beta chain) was captured in a study of radiotherapy plus CTLA-4 blockade in lung cancer. The wider study: Objective response rate was about 19%; disease control rate, 25% to 35%. Study-wide points: In blood, tumor-derived TCR clones expanded after radiotherapy plus ipilimumab.

About this clone itself: Its specificity is unknown.

Germline-derived CDR1 and CDR2 are SEHNR and FQNEAQ (reference sequence). V shed 5 bases and J shed 6 bases, with 22 bases lying between them. The CDR3 has 16 amino acids. The study treated chemo-refractory metastatic non-small-cell lung cancer patients with focal radiation plus ipilimumab CTLA-4 blockade. Assay used: immunoSEQ multiplex PCR; TCRdb lists only in-frame clones, some missing. Of 95,000 to 150,000 clones listed, about nine tenths are singletons. The source is a human donor with non-small cell lung cancer that progressed on radiotherapy plus ipilimumab. The rearrangement uses TRBV7-9 and TRBJ1-1; tentatively, D is TRBD1 (5 bases). Here the sequenced sample was peripheral blood, taken from a patient treated with radiotherapy plus ipilimumab. In DNA, the CDR3 is TGTGCCAGCAGCCCCACCAAGGACAACCGACGGGCTGAAGCTTTCTTT. Its protein product is CASSPTKDNRRAEAFF. Full variable domain (outside the CDR3, taken from reference TRBV7-9 and TRBJ1-1): DTGVSQNPRHKITKRGQNVTFRCDPISEHNRLYWYRQTLGQGPEFLTYFQNEAQLEKSRLLSDRFSAERPKGSFSTLEIQRTEQGDSAMYLCASSPTKDNRRAEAFFGQGTRLTVV.